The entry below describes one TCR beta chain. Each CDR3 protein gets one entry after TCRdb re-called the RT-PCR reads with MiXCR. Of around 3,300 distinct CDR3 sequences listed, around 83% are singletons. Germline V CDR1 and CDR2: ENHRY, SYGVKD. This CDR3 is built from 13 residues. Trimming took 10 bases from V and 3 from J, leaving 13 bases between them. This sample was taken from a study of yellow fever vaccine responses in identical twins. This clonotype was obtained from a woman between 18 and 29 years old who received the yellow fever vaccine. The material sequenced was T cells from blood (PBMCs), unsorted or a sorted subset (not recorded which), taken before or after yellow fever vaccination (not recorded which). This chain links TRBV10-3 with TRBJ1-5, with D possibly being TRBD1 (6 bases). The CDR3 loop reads CATHQGINQPQHF. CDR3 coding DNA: TGTGCCACCCACCAGGGGATCAATCAGCCCCAGCATTTT.